This T cell receptor (beta chain) originates from a study of T cell responses to AZD1222 COVID-19 vaccine (dated by TCRdb to the early 2020s). Describing the broader study: AZD1222 recipients with second doses at about 4 weeks or about 12 weeks were pooled, because spike-specific TCR depth and breadth did not differ between schedules. Trial participants were enrolled by age into 18-55, 56-69 and 70-plus year subgroups, with roughly 160, 29 and 62 TCR-sequenced participants respectively. TCR sequencing was performed for more than 230 trial participants, of whom 200 to 210 were given two doses of AZD1222 and approximately 26 were given two doses of MenACWY control vaccine. What the work shows at the level of the full study, not this receptor alone: The whole spike protein was spanned by vaccine-associated CD4 TCRs, and dominant responses were seen in regions 160-218 and 743-854. Epitopes outside the regions mutated in the B.1.351 and B.1.1.7 variants were reportedly recognized by nearly half of the unique spike-specific TCRs. Participants were mostly white British, with more females than males. The authors suggested clonal diversity may have been underestimated. Because no day 14 peak-response samples were available, the repertoires could be characterized only after the peak T cell response. A significant rise in spike-specific TCR breadth and depth was observed after two AZD1222 doses relative to day 0 and relative to MenACWY recipients. The 56-69-year group was small, and its depth increase did not reach significance, likely because of low power. Conclusions about previously exposed vaccinees are limited because only five or six AZD1222 recipients were SARS-CoV-2 seropositive at baseline.

The CDR3 regions of human TCRbeta chains were subjected to immunosequencing. In the source study's methods: Repertoire TCRs were checked for matches against a reference library of SARS-CoV-2-specific TCRs that had been generated using the MIRA antigen-specificity platform. Breadth was defined as the fraction of unique TCRs that were SARS-CoV-2-associated. Depth was defined as the fraction of total T cells that were SARS-CoV-2-associated. Using the MIRA data, every spike-specific TCR was mapped to the spike region that the TCR reacted to and assigned to either a CD4 or a CD8 class. Log10-transformed breadth and depth values were compared by one-way ANOVA with Sidak's multiple comparisons tests. Held by TCRdb, this immuneACCESS table contains in-frame sequences only and omits some clones. Under half of the omission traces to an unresolved V gene where checked; the cause of the rest is unknown. V, J and clone size are taken as reported in that table, and D and trimming were inferred from the DNA itself. This sample comprises about 120,000 clones, approximately 86% of them detected only once. Just over 9.5% of the sample is in the top ten clones.

Reading the label with the study, this specimen's time point is: baseline before first vaccination. Vaccinee samples were obtained from the UK trials COV001 and COV002, which included a single-blind randomized controlled phase 2/3 trial of AZD1222 (ChAdOx1 nCoV-19) in healthy adults. For TCRbeta chain sequencing, PBMC samples were collected from trial participants at day 0 and at day 28 after the second dose. A word on this clone: It has no known antigen specificity. Base qualities are missing; no much larger clone stands one base away.

This specimen consisted of peripheral blood, obtained on day 0 of AZD1222 vaccination. This TCR came from an adult in good health.

This receptor carries the CDR3 CASSQPRGLVNEKLFF. Here is the DNA: TGTGCCAGCAGCCAACCCAGGGGACTCGTTAATGAAAAACTGTTTTTT. The V and J genes are TRBV4-2 and TRBJ1-4; the D gene is possibly TRBD1, with 6 bases matching. Cut back by 2 bases and 4 bases, the V and J ends lie 14 bases apart. The CDR3 numbers 16 residues from cysteine through phenylalanine. This entry keeps only the CDR3 DNA: 48 bases, framed from base 1. CDR1 and CDR2 (LGHNA, YNFKEQ) derive from the germline V gene.